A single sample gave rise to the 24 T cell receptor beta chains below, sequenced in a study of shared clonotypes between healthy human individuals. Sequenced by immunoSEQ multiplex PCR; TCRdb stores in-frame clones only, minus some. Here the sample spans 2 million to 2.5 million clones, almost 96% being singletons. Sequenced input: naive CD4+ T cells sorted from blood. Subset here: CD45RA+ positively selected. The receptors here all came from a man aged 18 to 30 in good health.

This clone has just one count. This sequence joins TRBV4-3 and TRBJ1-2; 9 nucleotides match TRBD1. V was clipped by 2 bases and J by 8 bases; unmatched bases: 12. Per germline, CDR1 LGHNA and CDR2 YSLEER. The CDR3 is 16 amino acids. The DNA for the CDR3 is TGCGCCAGCAGCCAACGGCCCGGACAGGGGCAGAGGGGCTACACCTTC. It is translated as CASSQRPGQGQRGYTF.

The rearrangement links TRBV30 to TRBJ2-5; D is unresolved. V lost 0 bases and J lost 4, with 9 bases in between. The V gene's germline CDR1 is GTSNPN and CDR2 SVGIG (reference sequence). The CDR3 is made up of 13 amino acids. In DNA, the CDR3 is TGTGCCTGGAGTGTATTGGTGTCAGAGACCCAGTACTTC. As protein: CAWSVLVSETQYF. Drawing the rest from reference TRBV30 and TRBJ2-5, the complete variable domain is SQTIHQWPATLVQPVGSPLSLECTVEGTSNPNLYWYRQAAGRGLQLLFYSVGIGQISSEVPQNLSASRPQDRQFILSSKKLLLSDSGFYLCAWSVLVSETQYFGPGTRLLVL.

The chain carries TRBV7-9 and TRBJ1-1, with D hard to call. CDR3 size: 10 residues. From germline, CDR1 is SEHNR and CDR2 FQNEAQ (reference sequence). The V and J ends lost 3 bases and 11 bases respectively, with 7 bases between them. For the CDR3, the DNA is TGTGCCAGCAGCTTGAACTCGGCTTTCTTT. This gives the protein CASSLNSAFF.

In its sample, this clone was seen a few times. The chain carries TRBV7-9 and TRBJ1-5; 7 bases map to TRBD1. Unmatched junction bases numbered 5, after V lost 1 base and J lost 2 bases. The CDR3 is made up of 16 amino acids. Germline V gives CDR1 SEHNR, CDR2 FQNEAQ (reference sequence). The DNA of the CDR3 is TGTGCCAGCAGCTTAGAGGGGGCGCCGGGCAATCAGCCCCAGCATTTT. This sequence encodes CASSLEGAPGNQPQHF.

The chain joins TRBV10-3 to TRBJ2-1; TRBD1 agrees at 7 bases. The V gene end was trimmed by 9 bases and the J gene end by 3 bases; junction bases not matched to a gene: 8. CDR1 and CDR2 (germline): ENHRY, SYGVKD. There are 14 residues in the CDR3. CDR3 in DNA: TGTGCCATAGGGGGTTCAGGGGGCTACAATGAGCAGTTCTTC. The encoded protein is CAIGGSGGYNEQFF.

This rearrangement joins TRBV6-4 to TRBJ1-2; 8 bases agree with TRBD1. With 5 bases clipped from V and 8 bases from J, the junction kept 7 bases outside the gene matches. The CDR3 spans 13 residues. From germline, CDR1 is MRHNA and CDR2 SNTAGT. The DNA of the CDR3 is TGTGCCAGCAGTCCGACAGGGGACCGGGGCTACACCTTC. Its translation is CASSPTGDRGYTF.

CDR3 nucleotides: TGTGCCAGTAGTATAGGAACAGGAACCAATTCACCCCTCCACTTT. This translates into CASSIGTGTNSPLHF. The chain has TRBV19 and TRBJ1-6; maybe TRBD1 (5 bases). V gave up 1 base and J gave up 7 bases, with 11 bases separating them. Germline CDR1 reads LNHDA; CDR2 reads SQIVND (reference sequence). CDR3 size: 15 residues.

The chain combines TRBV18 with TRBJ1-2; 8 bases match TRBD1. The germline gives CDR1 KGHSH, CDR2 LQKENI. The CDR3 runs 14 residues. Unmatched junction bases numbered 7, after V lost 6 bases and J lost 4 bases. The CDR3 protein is CASSPSTGGYGYTF. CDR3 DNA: TGTGCCAGCTCGCCTTCAACAGGGGGCTATGGCTACACCTTC.

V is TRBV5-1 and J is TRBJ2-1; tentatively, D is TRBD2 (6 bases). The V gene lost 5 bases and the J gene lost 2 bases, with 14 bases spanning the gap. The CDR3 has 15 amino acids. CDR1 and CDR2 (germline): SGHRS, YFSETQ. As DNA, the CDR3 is TGCGCCAGCAGTTTCGCCCGCGGGACCTACAATGAGCAGTTCTTC. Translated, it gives CASSFARGTYNEQFF.

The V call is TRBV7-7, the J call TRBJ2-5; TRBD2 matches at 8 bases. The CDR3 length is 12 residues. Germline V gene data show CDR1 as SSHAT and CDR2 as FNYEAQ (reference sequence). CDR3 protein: CASGTGFETQYF. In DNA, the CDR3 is TGTGCTAGCGGGACGGGGTTCGAGACCCAGTACTTC.

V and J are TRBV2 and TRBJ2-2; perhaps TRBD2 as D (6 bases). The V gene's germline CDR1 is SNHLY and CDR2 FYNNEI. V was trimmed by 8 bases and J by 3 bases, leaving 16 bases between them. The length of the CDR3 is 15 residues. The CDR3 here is CASGGRRGDTGELFF. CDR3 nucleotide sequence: TGTGCCAGCGGGGGACGGCGGGGAGACACCGGGGAGCTGTTTTTT.

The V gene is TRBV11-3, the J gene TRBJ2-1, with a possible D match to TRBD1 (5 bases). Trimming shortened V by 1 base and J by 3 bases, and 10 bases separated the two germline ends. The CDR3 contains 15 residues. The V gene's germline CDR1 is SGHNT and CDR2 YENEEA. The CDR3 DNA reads TGTGCCAGCAGCTTAGGTGGGGCAGACTACAATGAGCAGTTCTTC. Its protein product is CASSLGGADYNEQFF.

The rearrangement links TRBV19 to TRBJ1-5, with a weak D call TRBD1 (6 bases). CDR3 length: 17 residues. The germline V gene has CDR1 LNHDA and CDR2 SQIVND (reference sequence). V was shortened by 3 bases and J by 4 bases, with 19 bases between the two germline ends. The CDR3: CASSIFPTGVRNQPQHF. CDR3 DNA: TGTGCCAGTAGTATCTTCCCGACAGGAGTCAGAAATCAGCCCCAGCATTTT. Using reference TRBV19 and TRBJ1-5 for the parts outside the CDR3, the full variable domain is DGGITQSPKYLFRKEGQNVTLSCEQNLNHDAMYWYRQDPGQGLRLIYYSQIVNDFQKGDIAEGYSVSREKKESFPLTVTSAQKNPTAFYLCASSIFPTGVRNQPQHFGDGTRLSIL.

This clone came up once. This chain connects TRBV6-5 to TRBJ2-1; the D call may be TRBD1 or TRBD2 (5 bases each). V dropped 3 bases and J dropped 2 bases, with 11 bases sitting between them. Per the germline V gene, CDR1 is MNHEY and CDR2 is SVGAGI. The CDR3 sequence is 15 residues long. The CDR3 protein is CASSYGTSAYNEQFF. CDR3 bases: TGTGCCAGCAGTTATGGGACCAGTGCCTACAATGAGCAGTTCTTC.

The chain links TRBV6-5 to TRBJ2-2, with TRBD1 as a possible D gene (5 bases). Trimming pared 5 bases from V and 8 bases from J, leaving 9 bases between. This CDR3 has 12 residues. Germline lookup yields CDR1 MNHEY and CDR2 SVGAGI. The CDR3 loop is CASSTGPGELFF. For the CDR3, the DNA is TGTGCCAGCAGTACAGGCCCGGGGGAGCTGTTTTTT.

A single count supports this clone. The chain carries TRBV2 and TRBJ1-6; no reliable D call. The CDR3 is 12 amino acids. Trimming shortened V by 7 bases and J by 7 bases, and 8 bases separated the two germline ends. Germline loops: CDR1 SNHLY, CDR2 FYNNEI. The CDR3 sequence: CASTSQNSPLHF. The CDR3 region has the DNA TGTGCCAGCACAAGCCAGAATTCACCCCTCCACTTT.

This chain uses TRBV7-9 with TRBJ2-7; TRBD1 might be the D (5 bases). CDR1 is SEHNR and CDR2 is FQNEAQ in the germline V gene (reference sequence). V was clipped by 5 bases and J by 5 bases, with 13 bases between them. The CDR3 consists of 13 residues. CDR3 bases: TGTGCCAGCAGCCCGCCCCAGGGAAACGAGCAGTACTTC. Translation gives CASSPPQGNEQYF.

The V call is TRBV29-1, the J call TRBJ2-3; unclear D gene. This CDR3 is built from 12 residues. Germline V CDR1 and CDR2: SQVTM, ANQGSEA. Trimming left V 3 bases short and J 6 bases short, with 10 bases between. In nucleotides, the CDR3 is TGCAGCGTTGAGAATCAGTCGGATACGCAGTATTTT. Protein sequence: CSVENQSDTQYF.

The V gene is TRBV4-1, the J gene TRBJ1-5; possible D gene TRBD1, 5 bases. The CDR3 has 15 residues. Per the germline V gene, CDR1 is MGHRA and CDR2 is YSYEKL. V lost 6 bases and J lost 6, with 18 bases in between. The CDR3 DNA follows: TGCGCCAGCAGTACGGGAGGGCAGGGAGGTCAGCCCCAGCATTTT. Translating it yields CASSTGGQGGQPQHF.

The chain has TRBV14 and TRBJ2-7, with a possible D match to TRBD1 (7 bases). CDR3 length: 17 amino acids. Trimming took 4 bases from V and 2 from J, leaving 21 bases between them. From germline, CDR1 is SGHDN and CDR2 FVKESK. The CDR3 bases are TGTGCCAGCAGCCCCCACAGGGGTTTGGGGAGGACCTACGAGCAGTACTTC. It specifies CASSPHRGLGRTYEQYF. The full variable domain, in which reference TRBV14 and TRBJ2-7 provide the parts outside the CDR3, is EAGVTQFPSHSVIEKGQTVTLRCDPISGHDNLYWYRRVMGKEIKFLLHFVKESKQDESGMPNNRFLAERTGGTYSTLKVQPAELEDSGVYFCASSPHRGLGRTYEQYFGPGTRLTVT.

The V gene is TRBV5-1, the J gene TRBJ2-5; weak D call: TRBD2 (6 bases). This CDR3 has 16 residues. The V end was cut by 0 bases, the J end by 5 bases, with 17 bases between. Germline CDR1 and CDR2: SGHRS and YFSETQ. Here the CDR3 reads CASSLEGGFGGETQYF. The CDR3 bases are TGCGCCAGCAGCTTGGAAGGAGGGTTTGGTGGGGAGACCCAGTACTTC. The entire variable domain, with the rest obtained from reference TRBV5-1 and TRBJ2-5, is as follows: KAGVTQTPRYLIKTRGQQVTLSCSPISGHRSVSWYQQTPGQGLQFLFEYFSETQRNKGNFPGRFSGRQFSNSRSEMNVSTLELGDSALYLCASSLEGGFGGETQYFGPGTRLLVL.

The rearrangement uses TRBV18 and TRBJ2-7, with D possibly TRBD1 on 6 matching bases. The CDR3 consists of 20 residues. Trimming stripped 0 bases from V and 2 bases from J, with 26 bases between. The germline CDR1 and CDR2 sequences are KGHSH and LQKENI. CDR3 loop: CASSPPAEGSSPGAAYEQYF. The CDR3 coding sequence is TGTGCCAGCTCACCACCGGCTGAAGGTAGTTCGCCAGGGGCGGCCTACGAGCAGTACTTC.

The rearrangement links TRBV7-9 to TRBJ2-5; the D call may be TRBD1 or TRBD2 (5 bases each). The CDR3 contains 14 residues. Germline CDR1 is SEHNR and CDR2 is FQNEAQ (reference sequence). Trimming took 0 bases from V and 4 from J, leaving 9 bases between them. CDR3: CASSLAPGAETQYF. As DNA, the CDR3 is TGTGCCAGCAGCTTAGCGCCCGGGGCAGAGACCCAGTACTTC.

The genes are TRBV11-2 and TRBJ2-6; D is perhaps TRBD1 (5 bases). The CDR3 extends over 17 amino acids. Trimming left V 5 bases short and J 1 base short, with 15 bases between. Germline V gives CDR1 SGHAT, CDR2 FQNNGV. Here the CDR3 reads CASSRVYQGSGANVLTF. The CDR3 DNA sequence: TGTGCCAGCAGCCGTGTCTACCAGGGATCTGGGGCCAACGTCCTGACTTTC.